The TCR beta chain described here comes from a study of shared clonotypes between healthy human individuals. In the naive CD8 group, cells lacked CD45RO and were positively selected for CCR7, so terminally differentiated effector memory CD45RA+ cells were left out. Trimming shortened V by 3 bases and J by 4 bases, and 18 bases separated the two germline ends. This CDR3 spans 16 amino acids. CDR1 is KGHSH and CDR2 is LQKENI in the germline V gene. Sequencing was performed with immunoSEQ multiplex PCR; in TCRdb, only in-frame clones are kept and a portion is missing. The table lists about 800,000 clones, 90% to 97% of them singletons.

This clonotype was sampled from a man aged 25 to 40 in good health. This sequence joins TRBV18 and TRBJ1-2; unclear D gene. Sequences were obtained from naive CD8+ T cells sorted from blood. In DNA form, the CDR3 reads TGTGCCAGCTCACCGAAACAAGGACGGGGAACCTATGGCTACACCTTC. Translating it yields CASSPKQGRGTYGYTF.